What follows are 28 T cell receptor beta chains derived from one specimen sequenced in a study of human CD8 memory T cell subsets. Researchers made TCR beta libraries via UMI-labeled 5' RACE. TCRdb re-called the 5' RACE reads; every CDR3 protein appears as one record, without DNA. This sample's table reports thousands of distinct CDR3 sequences. The source material was CD8+ stem-like memory T cells (TSCM and TCM) sorted from PBMCs. Subset described: stem-like memory CD8 T cells (TSTEM), CCR7+ PD-1- TIGIT-. These receptors all stem from a human donor in good health.

The CDR3 protein is CASSEAGTSGIDEQYF. This sequence joins TRBV9 and TRBJ2-7; TCRdb's D gene call, TRBD2, goes unchecked for lack of DNA. Germline CDR1 and CDR2: SGDLS and YYNGEE. This CDR3 region has 16 residues.

This clonotype is deemed medium-sized by its frequency. The V gene is TRBV7-6, the J gene TRBJ2-7. This CDR3 contains 14 residues. CDR1 is SGHVS and CDR2 is FNYEAQ in the germline V gene. The CDR3 reads CASSLGGPAYEQYF.

This clonotype is medium-sized by frequency. This chain connects TRBV29-1 to TRBJ2-7. This CDR3 spans 13 amino acids. CDR1 and CDR2 (germline): SQVTM, ANQGSEA. The CDR3 protein is CSVEDRFSYEQYF.

This CDR3 is CASSRGTSGLTYNEQFF. The chain uses TRBV7-9 and TRBJ2-1; TCRdb outputs TRBD2, but without DNA this stays unchecked. The CDR3 runs 17 residues. CDR1 and CDR2 (germline): SEHNR, FQNEAQ (reference sequence).

Considering frequency, this clonotype is medium-sized (0.01 to 0.1%). The chain couples TRBV10-3 to TRBJ2-2. Germline loops: CDR1 ENHRY, CDR2 SYGVKD. The CDR3 is made up of 14 amino acids. CDR3 loop: CAISEKSDTGELFF.

This chain connects TRBV5-6 to TRBJ2-1. Germline V lookup: CDR1 SGHDT, CDR2 YYEEEE. The CDR3 is 14 residues long. CDR3 sequence reads: CASRAWKGRNEQFF.

This rearrangement joins TRBV5-6 to TRBJ2-1. This CDR3 has 13 amino acids. The germline CDR1 and CDR2 sequences are SGHDT and YYEEEE. The CDR3 spells CASSFGSYNEQFF.

This rearrangement joins TRBV6-4 to TRBJ2-1; TCRdb's D call of TRBD2 is untestable without DNA. The V gene's germline CDR1 is MRHNA and CDR2 SNTAGT. The length of the CDR3 is 16 residues. CDR3 protein: CASSNEREGRFNEQFF.

CDR3 in amino acids: CASSVEGGRSNEQFF. The V and J genes are TRBV9 and TRBJ2-1; TCRdb lists TRBD2, though no DNA is available to test this call. Looked up from germline, CDR1 is SGDLS and CDR2 is YYNGEE. The CDR3 length is 15 residues.

This chain uses TRBV27 with TRBJ1-5; TCRdb reports TRBD1, a call that lacks DNA to check it against. Germline V CDR1 and CDR2: MNHEY, SMNVEV (reference sequence). The CDR3 has 15 residues. CDR3 protein: CASSLMAGSNQPQHF.

The rearrangement uses TRBV5-1 and TRBJ2-3; TCRdb's D gene call, TRBD2, goes unchecked for lack of DNA. This CDR3 spans 17 amino acids. Germline V gene lookup returns CDR1 SGHRS and CDR2 YFSETQ. The CDR3: CASSSGTSGRAGDTQYF.

The chain recombines TRBV29-1 with TRBJ1-1. The CDR3 runs 13 residues. Per germline, CDR1 SQVTM and CDR2 ANQGSEA. CDR3 residues: CSVWREGDTEAFF.

The V and J genes are TRBV28 and TRBJ2-4; absent DNA, TCRdb's TRBD1 call cannot be checked. Germline values: CDR1 MDHEN, CDR2 SYDVKM. The length of the CDR3 is 16 residues. The CDR3 sequence: CASSFSTGTGNYIQYF.

V usage is TRBV20-1 and J usage is TRBJ2-5; lacking DNA, the TRBD1 call made by TCRdb goes unchecked. Germline values: CDR1 DFQATT, CDR2 SNEGSKA (reference sequence). The CDR3 is made up of 14 amino acids. This CDR3 reads CSASSGGVRETQYF.

The V gene is TRBV27, the J gene TRBJ1-2; with no DNA, the TCRdb D assignment of TRBD1 cannot be verified. The CDR3 runs 14 residues. Per germline, CDR1 MNHEY and CDR2 SMNVEV (reference sequence). The CDR3: CASSLDRANYGYTF.

This sequence joins TRBV7-9 and TRBJ2-3; the TCRdb D gene call, TRBD2, has no DNA to confirm it. Germline values: CDR1 SEHNR, CDR2 FQNEAQ (reference sequence). The CDR3 runs 16 residues. The CDR3 loop is CASSFPRDFPTDTQYF.

V gene TRBV12-3 or TRBV12-4 combines with J gene TRBJ2-3; TCRdb returns TRBD1, unconfirmable since there is no DNA. The CDR3 spans 15 residues. The CDR3 loop is CASSPPLESPDTQYF.

The chain employs TRBV6-6 and TRBJ2-2; TCRdb outputs TRBD1, but without DNA this stays unchecked. The CDR3 length is 16 residues. In germline, CDR1 is MNHNY, CDR2 SVGAGI (reference sequence). CDR3 in amino acids: CASSPLWEYSAGELFF.

The rearrangement joins TRBV29-1 to TRBJ2-1. The germline V gene encodes CDR1 SQVTM and CDR2 ANQGSEA. The CDR3 covers 14 residues. This CDR3 is CSVESGSSYNEQFF.

This chain uses TRBV5-5 with TRBJ2-7. CDR1 SGHKS and CDR2 YYEKEE come from the germline V gene (reference sequence). The CDR3 contains 12 residues. The CDR3 reads CASSGDGSEQYF.

Frequency places this clonotype as medium-sized. CDR3 loop: CATSATRDRVGAGELFF. The rearrangement uses TRBV24-1 and TRBJ2-2; checking the TCRdb D call of TRBD1 is not possible without DNA. CDR1 and CDR2 from the germline V gene are KGHDR and SFDVKD. This CDR3 is built from 17 residues.

This clonotype is classed as medium-sized by frequency. The V call is TRBV29-1, the J call TRBJ2-1; the D call of TRBD1 rests on TCRdb alone, since no DNA is present to check it. This CDR3 region has 16 residues. Germline assignment: CDR1 SQVTM and CDR2 ANQGSEA. The CDR3 reads CSAQSPTRGDYNEQFF.

This clonotype registers medium-sized by frequency. This sequence joins TRBV29-1 and TRBJ1-2. The CDR3 has 11 residues. Germline V CDR1 and CDR2: SQVTM, ANQGSEA. The CDR3 reads CSVDEGYGYTF.

This rearrangement joins TRBV6-5 to TRBJ2-2; TCRdb outputs TRBD2, but without DNA this stays unchecked. Germline V gives CDR1 MNHEY, CDR2 SVGAGI. The CDR3 is made up of 18 amino acids. CDR3: CASKGLRTSGTYTGELFF.

V usage is TRBV12-3 or TRBV12-4 and J usage is TRBJ2-1; there is no DNA to check the TCRdb D call of TRBD1. The CDR3 contains 12 residues. The CDR3 is CATRPGGHEQFF.

This clonotype is called medium-sized based on its frequency. CDR3: CSVERDNTGELFF. This chain links TRBV29-1 with TRBJ2-2; the TCRdb call, TRBD1, lacks DNA for checking. Germline CDR1 reads SQVTM; CDR2 reads ANQGSEA. This CDR3 comprises 13 residues.

This chain joins TRBV25-1 and TRBJ1-1; TCRdb designates TRBD1, a call that cannot be tested without DNA. The germline V gene has CDR1 MGHDK and CDR2 SYGVNS. The CDR3 contains 12 residues. CDR3 loop: CASSTGRIEAFF.

Considering frequency, this clonotype is medium-sized. The V gene is TRBV14, the J gene TRBJ2-7; TCRdb selects TRBD1, and the lack of DNA leaves this call unchecked. The CDR3 is 15 residues long. Germline values: CDR1 SGHDN, CDR2 FVKESK. The CDR3 sequence is CASSLVTGSSYEQYF.